This TCR beta chain came from a study of cytomegalovirus exposure and HLA in healthy donors. The CDR3 is made up of 15 amino acids. The trim removed 6 bases at V and 4 bases at J, leaving 8 bases unmatched. Germline CDR1 and CDR2: MRHNA and SNTAGT. Notes on the study in general: HLA allele associations emerged for about 16,000 TCR beta sequences in a later analysis, at 0.05 false discovery rate. Most subjects had HLA-A and HLA-B alleles reportedly predicted accurately by TCR beta sequences.

Primers: 60 Vbeta forward and 13 Jbeta reverse. Generated by immunoSEQ multiplex PCR, the TCRdb table keeps only in-frame clones and is missing some. The sample lists 150,000 or so clones; approximately 70% were seen once. In this sample, this clone turned up once. The antigen is unknown. The sequenced sample was PBMCs. This TCR was sampled from a human donor in good health. The rearrangement uses TRBV6-4 and TRBJ2-1; 8 nucleotides match TRBD2. CDR3 DNA: TGTGCCAGCAGCCCGATGGCGGGGGGATACAATGAGCAGTTCTTC. Translation: CASSPMAGGYNEQFF.